What follows describes a single TCR beta chain. Its antigen is undetermined. This record comes from a study of blood T cells in healthy people across ages. About the study: About one barcoded beta molecule was captured per two T cells (by template switching).

Study-level points and caveats: As naive T cell percentage varied, TCR beta diversity correlated strongly with it.

Germline V gives CDR1 SGHTA, CDR2 FQGNSA. The CDR3 has 15 amino acids. A J-beta primer mix and a sample-barcoded 5' primer were used in a second PCR of roughly 6 to 12 cycles. TCRdb used MiXCR to reprocess the 5' RACE reads, holding one entry per CDR3 protein. The sample lists 700,000 to 900,000 distinct CDR3 sequences, more than 25% occurring once. This sample also appeared in a second study, on T cells of mothers and their children.

This TCR came from a boy aged 5-17 years in good health. This chain uses TRBV7-2 with TRBJ2-5; TRBD1 is a possible D gene (6 bases). The J call is in doubt because the DNA end fits TRBJ2-1 better. The sample taken for sequencing was blood. CDR3 loop: CASSLAGALGDEQFF. The CDR3, as DNA: TGTGCCAGCAGCTTAGCGGGGGCCCTCGGGGATGAGCAGTTCTTC.